Listed below are T cell receptor beta chains from one sample, sequenced in a study of shared clonotypes between healthy human individuals. Sequencing was performed with immunoSEQ multiplex PCR; in TCRdb, only in-frame clones are kept and a portion is missing. The sample consists of fewer than 850,000 clones, around 91% of them appearing once. Sample: memory CD8+ T cells from PBMCs. These receptors all come from a man between 18 and 29 years old in good health. Some clones in this sample may be carry-over from other donors' samples. CDR3s include the opening cysteine and the closing phenylalanine or tryptophan. A D gene is named only where the DNA matches it firmly. The listing skips clone size in some rows; elsewhere it reads once, few, many or a size class.

abundance: .
j_gene: TRBJ2-7
d_gene: TRBD1
v_gene: TRBV2
CDR3nt: TGTGCCAGCAGTGATACAGGGGGGATCTGGGAGGAGCAGTACTTC
CDR3aa: CASSDTGGIWEEQYF

abundance: many
j_gene: TRBJ2-5
d_gene: TRBD2
v_gene: TRBV15
CDR3nt: TGTGCCACCAGCGATAGCAAACTAGCGGAAGAGACCCAGTACTTC
CDR3aa: CATSDSKLAEETQYF

abundance: .
j_gene: TRBJ2-2
d_gene: .
v_gene: TRBV6-4
CDR3nt: TGTGCCAGCGGCACAGGATCCGGGGAGCTGTTTTTT
CDR3aa: CASGTGSGELFF

abundance: .
j_gene: TRBJ2-4
d_gene: .
v_gene: TRBV7-6
CDR3nt: TGTGCCAGCAGCCGTGAATGGGGGAGTGCCAAAAACATTCAGTACTTC
CDR3aa: CASSREWGSAKNIQYF

abundance: .
j_gene: TRBJ2-1
d_gene: .
v_gene: TRBV9
CDR3nt: TGTGCCAGCAGCGTAGGCCGGGCAGATGCCCACAATGAGCAGTTCTTC
CDR3aa: CASSVGRADAHNEQFF

abundance: .
j_gene: TRBJ2-7
d_gene: .
v_gene: TRBV7-9
CDR3nt: TGTGCCAGCAGCTTTCCCCGGGACGAGCAGTACTTC
CDR3aa: CASSFPRDEQYF

abundance: .
j_gene: TRBJ2-3
d_gene: .
v_gene: TRBV7-2
CDR3nt: TGTGCCAGCAGCTTAACAGGTATTAGCACAGATACGCAGTATTTT
CDR3aa: CASSLTGISTDTQYF

abundance: once
j_gene: TRBJ2-7
d_gene: .
v_gene: TRBV6-5
CDR3nt: TGTGCCAGCAGTACGACAGGCATCTACGAGCAGTACTTC
CDR3aa: CASSTTGIYEQYF

abundance: .
j_gene: TRBJ2-3
d_gene: TRBD2
v_gene: TRBV27
CDR3nt: TGTGCCAGCAGTCTCCTCCCCTGGGCGGGAGTTCCAGATACGCAGTATTTT
CDR3aa: CASSLLPWAGVPDTQYF

abundance: .
j_gene: TRBJ1-1
d_gene: .
v_gene: TRBV6-5
CDR3nt: TGTGCCAGCAGTTTGGGCCCCCCTCCCAGCACTGAAGCTTTCTTT
CDR3aa: CASSLGPPPSTEAFF

abundance: few
j_gene: TRBJ1-2
d_gene: TRBD1
v_gene: TRBV27
CDR3nt: TGTGCCAGCAGTTGGGGACAGAACTATGGCTACACCTTC
CDR3aa: CASSWGQNYGYTF

abundance: .
j_gene: TRBJ1-1
d_gene: TRBD1
v_gene: TRBV6-6
CDR3nt: TGTGCCAGCACCCACCGGGACAGGGATGGAGCTTTCTTT
CDR3aa: CASTHRDRDGAFF

abundance: .
j_gene: TRBJ2-1
d_gene: TRBD2
v_gene: TRBV5-8
CDR3nt: TGTGCCAGCAGCTTGGGTAGCGGGAGTTACAATGAGCAGTTCTTC
CDR3aa: CASSLGSGSYNEQFF

abundance: .
j_gene: TRBJ2-7
d_gene: TRBD2
v_gene: TRBV27
CDR3nt: TGTGCCAGCAGTGTTACTAGCGACCCGGGTTACGAGCAGTACTTC
CDR3aa: CASSVTSDPGYEQYF

abundance: .
j_gene: TRBJ2-7
d_gene: .
v_gene: TRBV27
CDR3nt: TGTGCCAGCAGTTTACGGGGGCCTACCTACGAGCAGTACTTC
CDR3aa: CASSLRGPTYEQYF

abundance: once
j_gene: TRBJ2-3
d_gene: .
v_gene: TRBV27
CDR3nt: TGTGCCAGCAACCGGGGGGCGCTTCTCCCCCGTACAGATACGCAGTATTTT
CDR3aa: CASNRGALLPRTDTQYF

abundance: .
j_gene: TRBJ2-7
d_gene: TRBD2
v_gene: TRBV5-6
CDR3nt: TGTGCCAGCAGCTTGGTTCTAGCGGAAGACTCCTACGAGCAGTACTTC
CDR3aa: CASSLVLAEDSYEQYF

abundance: .
j_gene: TRBJ2-1
d_gene: .
v_gene: TRBV13
CDR3nt: TGTGCCAGCAGCATATCAGGGGCTGGGGACTACAATGAGCAGTTCTTC
CDR3aa: CASSISGAGDYNEQFF

abundance: .
j_gene: TRBJ2-7
d_gene: TRBD1
v_gene: TRBV6-5
CDR3nt: TGTGCCAGCAGTCTCGGGACAGGGACCTACGAGCAGTACTTC
CDR3aa: CASSLGTGTYEQYF

abundance: .
j_gene: TRBJ2-5
d_gene: .
v_gene: TRBV7-9
CDR3nt: TGTGCCAGCAGCCCCCGAAGGGGTGATGAGACCCAGTACTTC
CDR3aa: CASSPRRGDETQYF

abundance: .
j_gene: TRBJ1-2
d_gene: TRBD1
v_gene: TRBV28
CDR3nt: TGTGCCAGCAGTTTAGACCCACTGACAGGGGGGTATGGCTACACCTTC
CDR3aa: CASSLDPLTGGYGYTF

abundance: .
j_gene: TRBJ1-2
d_gene: .
v_gene: TRBV4-2
CDR3nt: TGTGCCAGCAGCGTTTCCGGGTCGGGAGTCTACACCTTC
CDR3aa: CASSVSGSGVYTF

abundance: .
j_gene: TRBJ2-1
d_gene: .
v_gene: TRBV6-1
CDR3nt: TGTGCCAGCACCGAAAACTGGAATGAGCAGTTCTTC
CDR3aa: CASTENWNEQFF

abundance: .
j_gene: TRBJ2-7
d_gene: TRBD2
v_gene: TRBV2
CDR3nt: TGTGCCAGCAGTGTGTGGACTAGCGTCTACGAGCAGTACTTC
CDR3aa: CASSVWTSVYEQYF

abundance: .
j_gene: TRBJ1-4
d_gene: .
v_gene: TRBV27
CDR3nt: TGTGCCAGCAGTCCAGGGCTGACGGCCGAAAAACTGTTTTTT
CDR3aa: CASSPGLTAEKLFF

abundance: few
j_gene: TRBJ2-7
d_gene: .
v_gene: TRBV7-9
CDR3nt: TGTGCCAGCAGCCCGGGCAGGGGTAATGACGAGCAGTACTTC
CDR3aa: CASSPGRGNDEQYF

abundance: .
j_gene: TRBJ2-7
d_gene: TRBD2
v_gene: TRBV28
CDR3nt: TGTGCCAGCAGTATCCGGGTCGGGGGGTCCTACGAGCAGTACTTC
CDR3aa: CASSIRVGGSYEQYF

abundance: .
j_gene: TRBJ2-7
d_gene: .
v_gene: TRBV28
CDR3nt: TGTGCCAGCAGCTCCGGACTGTCAAAATCCTACGAGCAGTACTTC
CDR3aa: CASSSGLSKSYEQYF

abundance: .
j_gene: TRBJ2-3
d_gene: TRBD2
v_gene: TRBV9
CDR3nt: TGTGCCAGCAGCGCCCTGACTAGCGGGAGAGGAACAGATACGCAGTATTTT
CDR3aa: CASSALTSGRGTDTQYF

abundance: .
j_gene: TRBJ2-7
d_gene: TRBD1
v_gene: TRBV9
CDR3nt: TGTGCCAGCAGCCACGGGGACAGGGGCTACGAGCAGTACTTC
CDR3aa: CASSHGDRGYEQYF

abundance: .
j_gene: TRBJ2-7
d_gene: TRBD2
v_gene: TRBV30
CDR3nt: TGTGCCCAAAGCAATACATTTAGCGGGAGAAGCACCTACGAGCAGTACTTC
CDR3aa: CAQSNTFSGRSTYEQYF

abundance: .
j_gene: TRBJ1-4
d_gene: .
v_gene: TRBV5-4
CDR3nt: TGTGCCAGCAGCCCCACCGGGGGGAGCGAAAAACTGTTTTTT
CDR3aa: CASSPTGGSEKLFF

abundance: .
j_gene: TRBJ2-7
d_gene: .
v_gene: TRBV27
CDR3nt: TGTGCCAGCAGCGACTCGGTCCTTGGGCACCCGGGGTTC
CDR3aa: CASSDSVLGHPGF

abundance: .
j_gene: TRBJ2-1
d_gene: .
v_gene: TRBV5-1
CDR3nt: TGCGCCAGCAGCTCGGAGGGGGGAAGCTACAATGAGCAGTTCTTC
CDR3aa: CASSSEGGSYNEQFF

abundance: .
j_gene: TRBJ2-3
d_gene: TRBD2
v_gene: TRBV6-5
CDR3nt: TGTGCCAGCACCTTTGGCGGGGGAGCCACAGATACGCAGTATTTT
CDR3aa: CASTFGGGATDTQYF

abundance: .
j_gene: TRBJ2-3
d_gene: .
v_gene: TRBV28
CDR3nt: TGTGCCAGCAGTTTTGCGGGTCACCATGGGGATACGCAGTATTTT
CDR3aa: CASSFAGHHGDTQYF

abundance: .
j_gene: TRBJ2-1
d_gene: .
v_gene: TRBV18
CDR3nt: TGTGCCAGCTCACCAGGGCGGGCCCCCAAGGATGAGCAGTTCTTC
CDR3aa: CASSPGRAPKDEQFF

abundance: .
j_gene: TRBJ2-1
d_gene: .
v_gene: TRBV27
CDR3nt: TGTGCCAGCAGTTTGGGGGGGCTATGGAATGAGCAGTTCTTC
CDR3aa: CASSLGGLWNEQFF

abundance: .
j_gene: TRBJ2-2
d_gene: TRBD1
v_gene: TRBV7-6
CDR3nt: TGTGCCAGCAGCCCCGGGACAGTCGGGGAGCTGTTTTTT
CDR3aa: CASSPGTVGELFF

abundance: .
j_gene: TRBJ2-1
d_gene: TRBD2
v_gene: TRBV15
CDR3nt: TGTGCCACCAGCATAACAACTAGTGCAAGCGGGAGTTTAGATGAGCAGTTCTTC
CDR3aa: CATSITTSASGSLDEQFF

abundance: .
j_gene: TRBJ2-7
d_gene: .
v_gene: TRBV6-1
CDR3nt: TGTGCCAGCAGTGAAGGGTACGAGCAGTACTTC
CDR3aa: CASSEGYEQYF

abundance: .
j_gene: TRBJ2-7
d_gene: TRBD2
v_gene: TRBV27
CDR3nt: TGTGCCAGCAGTTTAGGTGGCGGGAGGTTCTACGAGCAGTACTTC
CDR3aa: CASSLGGGRFYEQYF

abundance: .
j_gene: TRBJ2-7
d_gene: .
v_gene: TRBV2
CDR3nt: TGTGCCACAGTACCCGGGAGCGTCGACGAGCAGTACTTC
CDR3aa: CATVPGSVDEQYF

abundance: .
j_gene: TRBJ2-5
d_gene: .
v_gene: TRBV13
CDR3nt: TGTGCCAGCAGCTTCGATCAAGAGACCCAGTACTTC
CDR3aa: CASSFDQETQYF

abundance: .
j_gene: TRBJ1-2
d_gene: .
v_gene: TRBV9
CDR3nt: TGTGCCAGCAGCGTAGGGGGTTATGGCTATGGCTACACCTTC
CDR3aa: CASSVGGYGYGYTF

abundance: .
j_gene: TRBJ2-4
d_gene: .
v_gene: TRBV9
CDR3nt: TGTGCCAGCAGCGTATCGGGTTCGAGCAAAAACATTCAGTACTTC
CDR3aa: CASSVSGSSKNIQYF

abundance: .
j_gene: TRBJ1-2
d_gene: .
v_gene: TRBV28
CDR3nt: TGTGCCAGCAGTTCCGACAGGCGCCATGGCTACACCTTC
CDR3aa: CASSSDRRHGYTF

abundance: .
j_gene: TRBJ2-3
d_gene: .
v_gene: TRBV27
CDR3nt: TGTGCCAGCACCAGCACAGATACGCAGTATTTT
CDR3aa: CASTSTDTQYF

abundance: .
j_gene: TRBJ2-7
d_gene: .
v_gene: TRBV10-2
CDR3nt: TGCGCCAGCTCAGTTCAAGGGTACGAGCAGTACTTC
CDR3aa: CASSVQGYEQYF

abundance: few
j_gene: TRBJ1-5
d_gene: TRBD1
v_gene: TRBV27
CDR3nt: TGTGCCAGCAGGCCCGGACAGGCGGGTAGGCAGCCCCAGCATTTT
CDR3aa: CASRPGQAGRQPQHF

abundance: .
j_gene: TRBJ2-7
d_gene: .
v_gene: TRBV5-1
CDR3nt: TGCGCCAGCAGCTTGGGAGGAGGTGCCAGCTCCTACGAGCAGTACTTC
CDR3aa: CASSLGGGASSYEQYF

abundance: .
j_gene: TRBJ2-1
d_gene: TRBD2
v_gene: TRBV11-2
CDR3nt: TGTGCCAGCAGCTTAGCCCGGGAGGGCTATGAGCAGTTCTTC
CDR3aa: CASSLAREGYEQFF

abundance: .
j_gene: TRBJ2-7
d_gene: .
v_gene: TRBV6-5
CDR3nt: TGTGCCAGCAGTTACTCGCCCGGGGGCTACGAGCAGTACTTC
CDR3aa: CASSYSPGGYEQYF

abundance: .
j_gene: TRBJ2-1
d_gene: .
v_gene: TRBV4-3
CDR3nt: TGCGCCAGCAGCCAAGACTCCAGCTCCTACAATGAGCAGTTCTTC
CDR3aa: CASSQDSSSYNEQFF

abundance: .
j_gene: TRBJ2-2
d_gene: .
v_gene: TRBV7-2
CDR3nt: TGTGCCAGCAGCTTAGCGCTGGCAGGGGAGCTGTTTTTT
CDR3aa: CASSLALAGELFF